Detailed here is one T cell receptor beta chain. Some clones are missing from TCRdb's copy, which holds only in-frame ones; the method was immunoSEQ multiplex PCR. The sample yields 120,000 or so clones, about 86% seen once. The source of the sample is a study of PD-1 blockade in mismatch repair-deficient tumors. Study context: Patients had fewer than 15 mismatch repair-deficient cancer types and were previously treated and progressing.

The germline gives CDR1 MGHRA, CDR2 YSYEKL. The CDR3 spans 14 residues. After removal of 6 bases from V and 5 bases from J, the junction contained 6 bases not matched to a gene. The specimen was peripheral blood, collected 44 weeks after starting pembrolizumab. This TCR came from an adult with mismatch repair-deficient cancer. The chain uses TRBV4-1 and TRBJ1-4; 7 nucleotides match TRBD1. Here the CDR3 reads CASRATGQNEKLFF. CDR3 nucleotides: TGCGCCAGCAGGGCGACAGGGCAGAATGAAAAACTGTTTTTT.